This TCR beta chain was captured in a study of beta chain features in type 1 diabetes. CDR3 length: 13 residues. The germline V and J ends were trimmed by 1 base and 8 bases, with 11 bases remaining between them. The germline CDR1 and CDR2 sequences are SGHTA and FQGNSA. Every isolated RNA sample was fully reverse transcribed, so sequencing captured expressed TCRB transcripts. The table came from immunoSEQ multiplex PCR; TCRdb's copy has only in-frame clones and leaves some out. Of about 740,000 clones in the sample, 13% are singletons; the top ten hold 0.02% to 0.025%. Notes on this clone: Its target is not known.

Study-wide results and caveats: For Type 1 diabetes patients, all four CD4+ subsets carried TCRB CDR3s that were moderately but significantly shorter. The influence of HLA type on TCRB rearrangement stayed undetermined. There were fewer insertions and more deletions at the VDJ junctions of type 1 diabetes patients. In comparison with healthy donors, patients had naive, central memory and Treg TCRB repertoires that appeared more similar.

This chain joins TRBV7-2 and TRBJ1-2, with no clear D. The origin of this receptor is a man aged 18 to 30 with type 1 diabetes. The material sequenced was naive CD4+ T cells from blood. CDR3: CASSLDSLGGYTF. CDR3 coding DNA: TGTGCCAGCAGCTTAGACAGCCTTGGCGGCTACACCTTC.